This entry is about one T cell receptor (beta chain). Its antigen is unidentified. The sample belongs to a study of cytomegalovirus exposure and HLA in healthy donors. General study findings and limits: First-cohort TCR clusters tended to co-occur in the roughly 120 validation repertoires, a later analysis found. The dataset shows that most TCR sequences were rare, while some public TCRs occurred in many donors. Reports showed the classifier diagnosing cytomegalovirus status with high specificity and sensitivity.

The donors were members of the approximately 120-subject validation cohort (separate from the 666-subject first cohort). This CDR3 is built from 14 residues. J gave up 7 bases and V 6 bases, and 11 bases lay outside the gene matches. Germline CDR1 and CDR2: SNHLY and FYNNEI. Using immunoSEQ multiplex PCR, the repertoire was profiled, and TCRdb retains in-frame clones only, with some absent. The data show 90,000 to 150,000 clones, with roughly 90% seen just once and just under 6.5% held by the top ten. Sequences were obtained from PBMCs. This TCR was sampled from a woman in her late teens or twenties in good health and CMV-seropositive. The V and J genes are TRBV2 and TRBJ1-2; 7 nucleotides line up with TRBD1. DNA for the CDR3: TGTGCCAGCAGATTGCCCGAGGGGGCGGCTGGCTACACCTTC. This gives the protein CASRLPEGAAGYTF.